The 16 T cell receptor beta chains reported below all come from one sample, sequenced in a study of human T cells and chemical hapten exposure. Time point denoted: healthy volunteer bleed at 6 weeks. Extraction yielded total RNA from whole blood (unfractionated). One entry per CDR3 protein, called by TCRdb with MiXCR from the RACE reads. The table lists about 77,000 distinct CDR3 sequences, about 8.6% of them singletons. The sequencing sample was made of whole blood. Receptors originate from a female donor in good health. Some clones in this sample may be carry-over from other donors' samples.

The gene calls are TRBV24-1 and TRBJ2-1; D not resolved. Trimming cost V 4 bases and J 7 bases, with 7 bases left between them. Germline CDR1 and CDR2: KGHDR and SFDVKD. This CDR3 has 12 residues. CDR3 DNA sequence: TGTGCCACCAGTGACCTCGTTAATGAGCAGTTCTTC. Its protein is CATSDLVNEQFF.

CDR3 sequence (DNA): TGTGCCAGCAGTGAACCGGGACAGGGCTCCTATAATTCACCCCTCCACTTT. This gives the protein CASSEPGQGSYNSPLHF. The chain recombines TRBV6-1 with TRBJ1-6, with 9 bases aligning to TRBD1. The CDR3 has 17 amino acids. Trimming removed 2 bases from V and 0 bases from J; junction bases left unmatched: 2. The V gene's germline CDR1 is MNHNS and CDR2 SASEGT.

The rearrangement uses TRBV7-9 and TRBJ2-3; D perhaps matches TRBD1 (6 bases). Trimming stripped 2 bases from V and 9 bases from J, with 12 bases between. There are 13 residues in the CDR3. In germline, CDR1 is SEHNR, CDR2 FQNEAQ (reference sequence). CDR3 sequence: CASSLPQGLTQYF. As DNA, the CDR3 is TGTGCCAGCAGCTTACCCCAGGGGTTAACGCAGTATTTT. The whole variable domain, filled in from reference TRBV7-9 and TRBJ2-3, reads DTGVSQNPRHKITKRGQNVTFRCDPISEHNRLYWYRQTLGQGPEFLTYFQNEAQLEKSRLLSDRFSAERPKGSFSTLEIQRTEQGDSAMYLCASSLPQGLTQYFGPGTRLTVL.

The genes are TRBV30 and TRBJ2-1; no definite D call. Germline V CDR1 and CDR2: GTSNPN, SVGIG (reference sequence). V was shortened by 0 bases and J by 4 bases, with 10 bases between the two germline ends. This CDR3 has 14 amino acids. The CDR3 sequence is CAWSVLSLYNEQFF. CDR3 nucleotide sequence: TGTGCCTGGAGTGTACTTAGTCTTTACAATGAGCAGTTCTTC.

This clonotype was seen only a few times. The V call is TRBV30, the J call TRBJ1-4; maybe TRBD1 (5 bases). The CDR3 sequence is 12 residues long. Germline V lookup: CDR1 GTSNPN, CDR2 SVGIG (reference sequence). V was shortened by 8 bases and J by 7 bases, with 14 bases between the two germline ends. CDR3 bases: TGTGCCCGGCAGGGAGGTGGTGAAAAACTGTTTTTT. Its translation is CARQGGGEKLFF.

This clonotype was recorded a few times. The chain combines TRBV12-3 or TRBV12-4 with TRBJ1-2; D is ambiguous. The CDR3 extends over 16 amino acids. Trimming stripped 3 bases from V and 5 bases from J, with 19 bases between. Here the CDR3 DNA reads TGTGCCAGCAGTTTCCAGGCGACTTCCCAAGGATATGGCTACACCTTC. Its protein is CASSFQATSQGYGYTF.

This chain uses TRBV6-1 with TRBJ1-5; D ambiguous. V shed 0 bases and J shed 6 bases, with 6 bases lying between them. Germline values: CDR1 MNHNS, CDR2 SASEGT. The CDR3 extends over 13 amino acids. CDR3 sequence reads: CASSEAGRQPQHF. CDR3 DNA sequence: TGTGCCAGCAGTGAAGCGGGCCGTCAGCCCCAGCATTTT.

The table lists this clonotype with a few counts. The chain joins TRBV6-6 to TRBJ1-6, with 8 nucleotides matching TRBD1. The junction had 21 bases not matched to a gene; V was cut back by 7 bases and J by 10 bases. Germline lookup yields CDR1 MNHNY and CDR2 SVGAGI (reference sequence). This CDR3 has 18 amino acids. DNA of the CDR3: TGTGCCAGCAACCTGGGGGGTAGGACAGGGAGGATAGGGTCACCCCTCCACTTT. It yields the protein CASNLGGRTGRIGSPLHF.

Note on this clonotype: This may stem from a read error, because a much larger clone lies one nucleotide away. The chain has TRBV7-9 and TRBJ1-4, with 7 bases matching TRBD1. CDR1 is SEHNR, CDR2 FQNEAQ, per germline (reference sequence). The J segment lost 10 bases and the V segment lost 5 bases, leaving 13 bases of the junction unmatched. The CDR3 is 15 amino acids. The CDR3 loop is CASSPGWGQLGKLFF. CDR3 in DNA: TGTGCCAGCAGCCCGGGATGGGGACAGCTTGGAAAACTGTTTTTT.

This clonotype has only a few counts. This sequence may be a read error, since a much larger clone differs from it by one base. V gene TRBV29-1 combines with J gene TRBJ2-3; D is undetermined. CDR1 is SQVTM, CDR2 ANQGSEA, per germline. Trimming cost V 1 base and J 0 bases, with 11 bases left between them. This CDR3 has 15 residues. This CDR3 reads CSVEGYCGSTDTQYF. CDR3 in DNA: TGCAGCGTTGAAGGTTACTGTGGGAGCACAGATACGCAGTATTTT.

This clonotype has more than one count but fewer than ten. J is TRBJ1-4 and V is TRBV20-1, with D perhaps matching TRBD1 (6 bases). The CDR3 length is 15 residues. Per the germline V gene, CDR1 is DFQATT and CDR2 is SNEGSKA (reference sequence). The ends were cut back, 0 bases at V and 6 bases at J, with 14 bases in the middle. The CDR3 loop reads CSAREGAGQDEKLFF. The CDR3 bases are TGCAGTGCTAGAGAGGGGGCAGGGCAAGATGAAAAACTGTTTTTT.

This clonotype was seen many times. The chain employs TRBV6-4 and TRBJ2-3, with TRBD1 identical over 9 bases. The CDR3 extends over 17 amino acids. Germline CDR1 and CDR2: MRHNA and SNTAGT. Trimming cost V 0 bases and J 3 bases; bases outside gene matches: 7. The CDR3 region has the DNA TGTGCCAGCAGTGACTCCCCAGCCGGGACAGGGACAGATACGCAGTATTTT. Amino acid sequence: CASSDSPAGTGTDTQYF.

This clonotype was found a few times. The chain carries TRBV6-6 and TRBJ1-5; D is ambiguous. CDR3 size: 14 residues. The germline gives CDR1 MNHNY, CDR2 SVGAGI (reference sequence). V lost 2 bases and J lost 0, with 5 bases in between. DNA for the CDR3: TGTGCCAGCAGTTACGCCATTAGCAATCAGCCCCAGCATTTT. This sequence encodes CASSYAISNQPQHF.

Points on this clonotype: A much bigger clone sits one base away, suggesting this may be a read error. The V gene is TRBV11-2, the J gene TRBJ1-1; D gene ambiguous. The CDR3 is 14 residues long. Germline CDR1 is SGHAT and CDR2 is FQNNGV. The V and J ends lost 0 bases and 6 bases respectively, with 11 bases between them. The CDR3 nucleotides are TGTGCCAGCAGCTTAGAGCGGCAGGTCGCTGAAGCTTTCTTT. It codes for CASSLERQVAEAFF. Together with reference TRBV11-2 and TRBJ1-1, the CDR3 gives the full variable domain: EAGVAQSPRYKIIEKRQSVAFWCNPISGHATLYWYQQILGQGPKLLIQFQNNGVVDDSQLPKDRFSAERLKGVDSTLKIQPAKLEDSAVYLCASSLERQVAEAFFGQGTRLTVV.

This clonotype was recorded many times. The chain's CDR3 is CASSQESGTNTDTQYF. CDR3 bases: TGCGCCAGCAGCCAAGAATCCGGGACTAACACAGATACGCAGTATTTT. The V call is TRBV4-3, the J call TRBJ2-3; 7 bases line up with TRBD2. There are 16 residues in the CDR3. CDR1 is LGHNA and CDR2 is YSLEER in the germline V gene. The ends lost 0 bases at V and 2 bases at J; junction bases unmatched: 5.

Of note for this clonotype: This may come from a read error, since a much larger clone is one base off. The CDR3 region is CASRGEWGRGQPQHF. As DNA, the CDR3 is TGTGCCAGCAGGGGGGAGTGGGGGCGCGGGCAGCCCCAGCATTTT. This sequence joins TRBV6-1 and TRBJ1-5, with a weak D call TRBD1 (6 bases). Germline V gene data show CDR1 as MNHNS and CDR2 as SASEGT. With 6 bases removed from V and 7 bases from J, the gap between germline ends came to 19 bases. The CDR3 is made up of 15 amino acids.